A selection of T cell receptor beta chains follows, all from one sample in a study of shared clonotypes between healthy human individuals. Assay: immunoSEQ multiplex PCR; the TCRdb copy retains only in-frame clones and omits some. The sample shows 950,000 to 1,300,000 clones, approximately 70% of them seen only once. Sequencing used memory CD4+ T cells sorted from blood. The receptors here all came from a man aged 18 to 35 in good health. Both conserved end residues are part of each CDR3. The D gene is left open where the match is weak. Some rows have no size entry. The others give once, few or many, or a class for an expanded clone.

clone_size	d_call	v_call	j_call	cdr3_nt	cdr3_aa
NA	NA	TRBV29-1	TRBJ2-4	TGCAGCGCCAGGGGCCTAGCCAAAAACATTCAGTACTTC	CSARGLAKNIQYF
few	TRBD1	TRBV6-1	TRBJ1-5	TGTGCCAGCAGTGAGATAGGGACAGGGGGCAATCAGCCCCAGCATTTT	CASSEIGTGGNQPQHF
NA	TRBD1	TRBV18	TRBJ1-1	TGTGCCAGCAAGGGACAGGCACAAGGCACTGAAGCTTTCTTT	CASKGQAQGTEAFF
NA	TRBD2	TRBV4-3	TRBJ2-1	TGCGCCAGCAGCCAAGAGAGCGGGAGGAGTGATGAGCAGTTCTTC	CASSQESGRSDEQFF
NA	NA	TRBV30	TRBJ1-5	TGTGCCTGGACCCCAGCCCAGGGCAGACAGCCCCAGCATTTT	CAWTPAQGRQPQHF
NA	TRBD2	TRBV6-6	TRBJ2-5	TGTGCCAGCAGTTCCCAGGGAGGGGAGACCCAGTACTTC	CASSSQGGETQYF
many	NA	TRBV18	TRBJ2-1	TGTGCCAGCTCACCTAGTCGAACTACCGTAGAGCAGTTCTTC	CASSPSRTTVEQFF
few	NA	TRBV4-1	TRBJ1-2	TGCGCCAGCAGCCAGGGGGACGGTAACTATGGCTACACCTTC	CASSQGDGNYGYTF
NA	TRBD1	TRBV11-2	TRBJ2-2	TGTGCCAGCAGCTTAGCAGGACAGGGGTTGGCCGGGGAGCTGTTTTTT	CASSLAGQGLAGELFF
once	TRBD1	TRBV7-2	TRBJ1-3	TGTGCCAGCAGCTCCTGGGACAGGACTGACATATATTTT	CASSSWDRTDIYF
NA	NA	TRBV28	TRBJ1-1	TGTGCCAGCAGTTTATCCTCACAAAACACTGAAGCTTTCTTT	CASSLSSQNTEAFF
NA	NA	TRBV2	TRBJ2-5	TGTGCCAGCAGTGCGAGCGGACAACTCCAAGAGACCCAGTACTTC	CASSASGQLQETQYF
NA	NA	TRBV5-1	TRBJ2-7	TGCGCCAGCAGCCCAGAATTTGACAGGAGCTCCTACGAGCAGTACTTC	CASSPEFDRSSYEQYF
NA	TRBD1	TRBV28	TRBJ1-5	TGTGCCAGCAGTCTCTACCGGGACAGGGTGGGTCATCGGCCCCAGCATTTT	CASSLYRDRVGHRPQHF
NA	NA	TRBV6-5	TRBJ1-5	TGTGCCAGCAGTTATGGGCCGTATAGCAATCAGCCCCAGCATTTT	CASSYGPYSNQPQHF
many	NA	TRBV19	TRBJ2-7	TGTGCCAGTACCTTGGACAGCACGACCTACGAGCAGTACTTC	CASTLDSTTYEQYF
NA	TRBD1	TRBV5-1	TRBJ1-2	TGCGCCAGCAGCGGAACGACAGGGGGCTTCTATGGCTACACCTTC	CASSGTTGGFYGYTF
NA	NA	TRBV30	TRBJ2-2	TGTGCCTGGAGTAAGCGAGCGGAGGGGACCGGGGAGCTGTTTTTT	CAWSKRAEGTGELFF
NA	NA	TRBV18	TRBJ2-7	TGTGCCAGCTCACCACCGCAAGGGGCGAGCTCCTACGAGCAGTACTTC	CASSPPQGASSYEQYF
NA	TRBD1	TRBV5-6	TRBJ2-7	TGTGCCAGCAGCCCCGGGACAGGGGGTCCCTACTACGAGCAGTACTTC	CASSPGTGGPYYEQYF
NA	NA	TRBV9	TRBJ2-7	TGTGCCAGCAGCCCCTTGGCAGGGGTATTCTACGAGCAGTACTTC	CASSPLAGVFYEQYF
NA	TRBD2	TRBV7-6	TRBJ2-1	TGTGCCAGCGCGGCGGGGGGGGATGAGCAGTTCTTC	CASAAGGDEQFF
NA	NA	TRBV6-1	TRBJ2-5	TGTGCCAGCAGTGAAGCCGGGCCCCCCCGCCAAGAGACCCAGTACTTC	CASSEAGPPRQETQYF
few	NA	TRBV19	TRBJ1-1	TGTGCCAGTAGTAACCGGGCGGGGTCATGGAACACTGAAGCTTTCTTT	CASSNRAGSWNTEAFF
NA	NA	TRBV7-9	TRBJ1-2	TGTGCCAGCAGCGCCTCAGGGGATGGCTACACCTTC	CASSASGDGYTF
NA	NA	TRBV4-3	TRBJ2-3	TGCGCCAGCAGCCAAGTGAGTGGGGGGACTGGAGATACGCAGTATTTT	CASSQVSGGTGDTQYF
NA	NA	TRBV5-4	TRBJ1-2	TGTGCCAGCAGCTTGAGGGGGAGAGGATCTAACTATGGCTACACCTTC	CASSLRGRGSNYGYTF
NA	NA	TRBV27	TRBJ2-2	TGTGCCAGCAGTTTAAAGGGTTGGTCGACCGGGGAGCTGTTTTTT	CASSLKGWSTGELFF
once	NA	TRBV7-9	TRBJ1-2	TGTGCCAGCAGCTCGGACAGTAACTATGGCTACACCTTC	CASSSDSNYGYTF
few	TRBD2	TRBV12-5	TRBJ2-1	TGTGCTAGTGGACTAGCGGGAGTCAATGAGCAGTTCTTC	CASGLAGVNEQFF
NA	TRBD1	TRBV5-4	TRBJ1-2	TGTGCCAGCAGCTTGGGGACCCGGGACAGGGATGGCTACACCTTC	CASSLGTRDRDGYTF
once	NA	TRBV2	TRBJ1-5	TGTGCCAGCAGTAGGGGCAATAGCAATCAGCCCCAGCATTTT	CASSRGNSNQPQHF
NA	TRBD2	TRBV5-4	TRBJ2-7	TGTGCCAGCAGTCACAGCGGGAGTGCGTCCTACGAGCAGTACTTC	CASSHSGSASYEQYF
NA	TRBD2	TRBV28	TRBJ2-2	TGTGCCAGCAGTTTATCCAGCGGGGTCACCGGGGAGCTGTTTTTT	CASSLSSGVTGELFF
NA	NA	TRBV28	TRBJ1-4	TGTGCCAGCAGGCTGAGAGGGACAAGGTTGGAAAAACTGTTTTTT	CASRLRGTRLEKLFF
NA	TRBD1	TRBV6-4	TRBJ1-5	TGTGCCAGCAGTGAGGGAGGGGGCGGTAAAAATCAGCCCCAGCATTTT	CASSEGGGGKNQPQHF
NA	TRBD1	TRBV5-1	TRBJ2-5	TGCGCCAGCAGCGGGGACAGGGGAGAGACCCAGTACTTC	CASSGDRGETQYF
NA	NA	TRBV7-6	TRBJ1-3	TGTGCCAGCAGCTTAGGTTCTTTGGGATCTGGAAACACCATATATTTT	CASSLGSLGSGNTIYF
NA	NA	TRBV9	TRBJ2-3	TGTGCCAGCAGCGTAAAGTCAGTCAAAGATACGCAGTATTTT	CASSVKSVKDTQYF
NA	TRBD1	TRBV6-4	TRBJ1-5	TGTGCCAGCAGTTGGGACAGGCCGCCGCAATGGCCCCAGCATTTT	CASSWDRPPQWPQHF
NA	NA	TRBV7-2	TRBJ2-5	TGTGCCAGCAGCTCTGACATGGCCGCCGGGACCCAGTACTTC	CASSSDMAAGTQYF
NA	TRBD2	TRBV5-4	TRBJ2-1	TGTGCCAGCAGCTTAGGCGGGAGGGATTGGAATGAGCAGTTCTTC	CASSLGGRDWNEQFF
NA	TRBD2	TRBV19	TRBJ2-1	TGTGCCAGTAGTATTCGAGCTAGCGGCAATGAGCAGTTCTTC	CASSIRASGNEQFF
NA	NA	TRBV7-9	TRBJ2-5	TGTGCCAGCAGCCGGTATGGGACCCAGTACTTC	CASSRYGTQYF
NA	NA	TRBV4-3	TRBJ2-5	TGCGCCAGCAGCCAAAACAGGGGAGGGGAGACCCAGTACTTC	CASSQNRGGETQYF
NA	NA	TRBV6-5	TRBJ2-4	TGTGCCAGCAGTTCCGCGGGTGGGGACAAAAACATTCAGTACTTC	CASSSAGGDKNIQYF
many	NA	TRBV5-4	TRBJ1-1	TGTGCCAGCAGCTTGGGTACCATGAACACTGAAGCTTTCTTT	CASSLGTMNTEAFF
NA	TRBD1	TRBV19	TRBJ1-2	TGTGCCAGTAGTCCCGGGACAGGGAGTAACTATGGCTACACCTTC	CASSPGTGSNYGYTF
few	NA	TRBV19	TRBJ2-6	TGTGCCAGTAGTGGGAAGAGCTCTGGGGCCAACGTCCTGACTTTC	CASSGKSSGANVLTF
NA	TRBD1	TRBV2	TRBJ2-2	TGTGCCAGCAGGGGAAGGACAGGGAACACCGGGGAGCTGTTTTTT	CASRGRTGNTGELFF
NA	NA	TRBV20-1	TRBJ2-2	TGCAGTGCAGACACCGGGGAGCTGTTTTTT	CSADTGELFF
many	TRBD2	TRBV7-9	TRBJ2-3	TGTGCCAGCAGCCTTCCCGGGACTAGGGGGGGCACAGATACGCAGTATTTT	CASSLPGTRGGTDTQYF
NA	NA	TRBV5-6	TRBJ2-1	TGTGCCAGCAGCTTGAGGAGGGGGTACAATGAGCAGTTCTTC	CASSLRRGYNEQFF
few	NA	TRBV5-4	TRBJ2-7	TGTGCCAGCAGCCACCCTTCGGGAGCTTCGTACGAGCAGTACTTC	CASSHPSGASYEQYF
NA	TRBD1	TRBV19	TRBJ2-7	TGTGCCAGTAGAGTTACGGGACAGGGTCCAAACGAGCAGTACTTC	CASRVTGQGPNEQYF
NA	NA	TRBV7-8	TRBJ2-7	TGTGCCAGCACCCGTTCAGCTTACGAGCAGTACTTC	CASTRSAYEQYF
NA	NA	TRBV2	TRBJ2-2	TGTGCCAGCAGTGGAGATGTCTCCGGGGAGCTGTTTTTT	CASSGDVSGELFF
NA	NA	TRBV29-1	TRBJ2-1	TGCAGCGTTGCGGGATTTAGCTCCTACAATGAGCAGTTCTTC	CSVAGFSSYNEQFF
NA	NA	TRBV30	TRBJ1-3	TGTGCCTGGACTACAGGCTCTGTAAACACCATATATTTT	CAWTTGSVNTIYF
NA	NA	TRBV4-1	TRBJ1-6	TGCGCCAGCAGCCAAGAAGTGGGAATGTATAATTCACCCCTCCACTTT	CASSQEVGMYNSPLHF